The entry below describes one TCR beta chain. Other DNA sequences from this sample encode an identical CDR3 as well. Germline V gene sequence: CDR1 SGHDT, CDR2 YYEEEE. The CDR3 is 12 amino acids. The V gene lost 2 bases and the J gene lost 3 bases, with 5 bases spanning the gap. These data come from a study of blood T cell repertoires in COVID-19. Study overall: The study drew acute and convalescent COVID-19 samples from the United States, Italy and Spain. PBMCs, B-cell-depleted T cells, or T cells were the source of the cDNA or gDNA that made up the material.

Per the original methods: Counts of nucleated cells, estimated from reference gene primer amplification, were obtained. Assay used: immunoSEQ multiplex PCR; TCRdb lists only in-frame clones, some missing. That table supplies the V and J calls and clone size; D and trimming were determined from the DNA. The sample carries over 250,000 clones, around 89% recorded once. The receptor comes from a man aged 60 to 69 who had recovered from COVID-19. The chain uses TRBV5-6 and TRBJ1-1; unclear D gene. The sample taken for sequencing was peripheral blood. The chain's CDR3 is CASSFRDTEAFF. For the CDR3, the DNA is TGTGCCAGCAGCTTCCGGGACACTGAAGCTTTCTTT.